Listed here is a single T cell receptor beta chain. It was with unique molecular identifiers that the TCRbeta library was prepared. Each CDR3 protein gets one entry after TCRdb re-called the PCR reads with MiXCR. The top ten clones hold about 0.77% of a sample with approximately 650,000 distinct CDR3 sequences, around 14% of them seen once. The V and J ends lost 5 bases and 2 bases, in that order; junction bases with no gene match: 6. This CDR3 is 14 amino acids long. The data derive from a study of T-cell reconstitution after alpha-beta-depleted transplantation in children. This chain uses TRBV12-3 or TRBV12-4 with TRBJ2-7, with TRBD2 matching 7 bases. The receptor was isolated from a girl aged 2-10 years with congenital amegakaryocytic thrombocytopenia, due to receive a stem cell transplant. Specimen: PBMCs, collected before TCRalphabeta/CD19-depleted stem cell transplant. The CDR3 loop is CASSPASGAYEQYF. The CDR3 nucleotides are TGTGCCAGCAGTCCGGCTAGCGGAGCCTACGAGCAGTACTTC.